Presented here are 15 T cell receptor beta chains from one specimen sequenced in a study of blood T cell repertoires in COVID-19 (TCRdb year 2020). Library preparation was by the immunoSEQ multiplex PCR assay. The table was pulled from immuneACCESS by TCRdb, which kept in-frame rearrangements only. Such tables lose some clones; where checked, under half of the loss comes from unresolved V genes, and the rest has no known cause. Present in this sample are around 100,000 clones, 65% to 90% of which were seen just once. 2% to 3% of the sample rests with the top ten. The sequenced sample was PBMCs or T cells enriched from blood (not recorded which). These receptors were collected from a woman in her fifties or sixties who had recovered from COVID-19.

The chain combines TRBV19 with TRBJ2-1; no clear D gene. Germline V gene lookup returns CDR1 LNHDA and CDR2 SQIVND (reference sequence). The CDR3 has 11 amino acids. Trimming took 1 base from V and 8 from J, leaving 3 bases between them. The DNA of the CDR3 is TGTGCCAGTAGTATAGCGGATGAGCAGTTCTTC. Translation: CASSIADEQFF.

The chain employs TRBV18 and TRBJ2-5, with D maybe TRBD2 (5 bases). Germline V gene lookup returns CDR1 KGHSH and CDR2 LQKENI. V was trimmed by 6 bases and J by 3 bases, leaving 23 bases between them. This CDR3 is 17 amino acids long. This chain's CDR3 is CASSPVPGLADKETQYF. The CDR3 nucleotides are TGTGCCAGCTCCCCAGTCCCTGGGCTAGCAGACAAAGAGACCCAGTACTTC.

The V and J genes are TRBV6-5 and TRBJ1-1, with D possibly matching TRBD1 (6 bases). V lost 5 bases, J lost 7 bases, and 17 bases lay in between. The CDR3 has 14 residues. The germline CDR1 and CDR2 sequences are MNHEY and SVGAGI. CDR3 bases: TGTGCCAGCAGTCCTACCTCCGGACAGAGTGAAGCTTTCTTT. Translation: CASSPTSGQSEAFF.

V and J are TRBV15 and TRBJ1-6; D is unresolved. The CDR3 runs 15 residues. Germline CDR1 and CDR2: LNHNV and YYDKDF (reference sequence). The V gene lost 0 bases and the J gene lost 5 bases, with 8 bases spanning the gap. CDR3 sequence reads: CATSRDLGDNSPLHF. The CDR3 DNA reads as TGTGCCACCAGCAGAGATTTGGGAGATAATTCACCCCTCCACTTT.

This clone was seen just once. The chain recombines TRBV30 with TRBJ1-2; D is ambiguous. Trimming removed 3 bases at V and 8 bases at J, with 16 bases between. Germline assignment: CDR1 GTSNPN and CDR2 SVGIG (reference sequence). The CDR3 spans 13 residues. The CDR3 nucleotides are TGTGCCTGGAGCCAACCAGAACCAGAAGGCTACACCTTC. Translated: CAWSQPEPEGYTF.

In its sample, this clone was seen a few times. The CDR3 sequence is CASSPRGRIYGYTF. CDR3 in DNA: TGTGCCAGCAGCCCACGGGGGAGGATCTATGGCTACACCTTC. This chain joins TRBV3-1 (or the pseudogene TRBV3-2) and TRBJ1-2; a weak D match, TRBD1 (5 bases). Per germline, CDR1 LGHDT and CDR2 YNNKEL (reference sequence). Trimming took off 4 bases at V and 4 bases at J, with 13 bases between the two ends. This CDR3 is built from 14 residues.

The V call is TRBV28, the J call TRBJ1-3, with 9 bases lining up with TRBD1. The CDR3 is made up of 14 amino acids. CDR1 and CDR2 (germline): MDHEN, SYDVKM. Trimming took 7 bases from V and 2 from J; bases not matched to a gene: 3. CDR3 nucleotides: TGTGCCAGCACTACAGGGGGCACTGGAAACACCATATATTTT. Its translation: CASTTGGTGNTIYF.

The chain's CDR3 is CASSEGPGGDADTQYF. The CDR3 nucleotides are TGTGCCAGCAGTGAAGGGCCAGGGGGCGATGCAGATACGCAGTATTTT. The chain has TRBV2 and TRBJ2-3; TRBD1 agrees at 8 bases. There are 16 residues in the CDR3. V shed 1 base, J shed 4 bases, and the junction held 7 bases outside the gene matches. Germline V gene lookup returns CDR1 SNHLY and CDR2 FYNNEI.

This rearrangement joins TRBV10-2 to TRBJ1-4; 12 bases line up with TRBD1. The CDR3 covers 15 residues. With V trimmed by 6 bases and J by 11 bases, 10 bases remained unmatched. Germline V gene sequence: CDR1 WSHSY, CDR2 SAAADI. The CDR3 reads CASSTPGQGAGKLFF. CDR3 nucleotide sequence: TGCGCCAGCAGCACACCGGGACAGGGGGCAGGCAAACTGTTTTTT.

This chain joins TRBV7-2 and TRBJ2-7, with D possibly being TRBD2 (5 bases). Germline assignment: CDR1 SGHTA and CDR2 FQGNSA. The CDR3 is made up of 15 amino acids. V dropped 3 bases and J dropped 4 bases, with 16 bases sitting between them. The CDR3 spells CASSFSARGIYEQYF. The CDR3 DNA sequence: TGTGCCAGCAGCTTTTCGGCCCGGGGAATTTACGAGCAGTACTTC.

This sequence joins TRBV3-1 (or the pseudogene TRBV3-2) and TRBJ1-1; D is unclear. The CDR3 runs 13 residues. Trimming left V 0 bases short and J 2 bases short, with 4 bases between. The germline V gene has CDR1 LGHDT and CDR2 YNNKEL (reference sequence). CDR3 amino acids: CASSQDLNTEAFF. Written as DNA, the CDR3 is TGTGCCAGCAGCCAAGATCTAAACACTGAAGCTTTCTTT.

In DNA, the CDR3 is TGTGCCAGCAGCCTCGGACAGCAGCTCTCTGGGGCCAACGTCCTGACTTTC. Its translation is CASSLGQQLSGANVLTF. The rearrangement joins TRBV9 to TRBJ2-6; D perhaps matches TRBD1 (6 bases). CDR3 length: 17 residues. The V end lost 4 bases, the J end lost 0 bases, and 14 bases lay between the germline ends. The V gene's germline CDR1 is SGDLS and CDR2 YYNGEE. The whole variable domain, filled in from reference TRBV9 and TRBJ2-6, reads DSGVTQTPKHLITATGQRVTLRCSPRSGDLSVYWYQQSLDQGLQFLIQYYNGEERAKGNILERFSAQQFPDLHSELNLSSLELGDSALYFCASSLGQQLSGANVLTFGAGSRLTVL.

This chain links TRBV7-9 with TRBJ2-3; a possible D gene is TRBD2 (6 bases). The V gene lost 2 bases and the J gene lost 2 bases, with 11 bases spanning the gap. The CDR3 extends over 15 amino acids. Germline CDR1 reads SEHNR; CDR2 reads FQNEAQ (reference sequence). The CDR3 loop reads CASSLWGGNTDTQYF. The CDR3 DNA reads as TGTGCCAGCAGCTTATGGGGCGGGAACACAGATACGCAGTATTTT. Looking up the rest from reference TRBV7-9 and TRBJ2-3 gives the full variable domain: DTGVSQNPRHKITKRGQNVTFRCDPISEHNRLYWYRQTLGQGPEFLTYFQNEAQLEKSRLLSDRFSAERPKGSFSTLEIQRTEQGDSAMYLCASSLWGGNTDTQYFGPGTRLTVL.

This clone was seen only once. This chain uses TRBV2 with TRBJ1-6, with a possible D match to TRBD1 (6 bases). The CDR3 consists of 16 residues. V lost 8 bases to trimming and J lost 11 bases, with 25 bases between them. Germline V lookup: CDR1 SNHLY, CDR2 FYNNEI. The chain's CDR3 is CASGRGGTREGPPLHF. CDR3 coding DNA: TGTGCCAGCGGCCGGGGGGGGACAAGGGAGGGACCACCCCTCCACTTT.

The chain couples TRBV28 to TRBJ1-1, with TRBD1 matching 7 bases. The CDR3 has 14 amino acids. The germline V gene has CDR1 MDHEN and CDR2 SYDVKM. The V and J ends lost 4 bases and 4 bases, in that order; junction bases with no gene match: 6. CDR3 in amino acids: CASSSWDSSTEAFF. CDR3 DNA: TGTGCCAGCAGTTCTTGGGACAGTTCCACTGAAGCTTTCTTT.